The source of this T cell receptor beta chain is a study of cytomegalovirus exposure and HLA in healthy donors. On the study more broadly: HLA-typed donors were the source of about 85 million unique TCRs, which an early data release held. Overall study findings and caveats: The presence/absence work took it that sequencing depth was about the same across donors. Previously analyzed data showed that most TCR beta V segments were productive at a frequency of about 87% or about 30%.

To note about this clone: Its specificity is unknown.

With 60 Vbeta and 13 Jbeta primers, the PCR was carried out. Authors' processing steps: An analysis that came later counted 77 million or so unique TCR beta chains, some 11 million shared. Produced via immunoSEQ multiplex PCR; TCRdb's table is partial and in-frame only. V and J calls and clone size are given by that table; D and trimming were obtained from the DNA. The sample includes approximately 190,000 clones, roughly 81% of them seen just once. The CDR3 totals 15 residues. CDR1 is MNHNS and CDR2 is SASEGT in the germline V gene. The V gene lost 0 bases and the J gene lost 0 bases, with 6 bases spanning the gap.

The chain carries TRBV6-1 and TRBJ1-3; no firm D call. Sequenced: PBMCs. The sequence was obtained from a woman aged 25 to 39 in good health and CMV-seropositive. The CDR3: CASSEATISGNTIYF. Written as DNA, the CDR3 is TGTGCCAGCAGTGAAGCGACTATCTCTGGAAACACCATATATTTT.